Each of the 28 T cell receptor beta chains below was sequenced from the same sample in a study of beta chain features in type 1 diabetes. Of the isolated RNA, all was reverse transcribed, and so the sequenced material was expressed TCRB transcripts. The protocol was immunoSEQ multiplex PCR, while the TCRdb copy is restricted to in-frame clones and leaves out a portion. Counted here are about 240,000 clones, 27% occurring once; the ten biggest clones make up roughly 4%. The source material was central memory CD4+ T cells from blood. These receptors were taken from a man aged 25 to 45 in good health.

J is TRBJ2-7 and V is TRBV10-2; 10 bases map to TRBD2. In germline, CDR1 is WSHSY, CDR2 SAAADI. J was trimmed by 7 bases and V by 4 bases; bases with no gene match: 7. This CDR3 has 14 amino acids. CDR3 bases: TGCGCCAGCAGTGCCAGCGGGAGGGCCGGAGAGCAGTACTTC. Its translation is CASSASGRAGEQYF.

The table lists this clone with a few counts. The chain couples TRBV2 to TRBJ2-1, with a possible D match to TRBD2 (6 bases). Per germline, CDR1 SNHLY and CDR2 FYNNEI. Trimming removed 1 base at V and 6 bases at J, with 10 bases between. The length of the CDR3 is 14 residues. The CDR3 region is CASSEERVPNEQFF. DNA of the CDR3: TGTGCCAGCAGTGAAGAGCGGGTCCCCAATGAGCAGTTCTTC.

This chain links TRBV2 with TRBJ2-6; D is unclear. Germline V gene data show CDR1 as SNHLY and CDR2 as FYNNEI. The CDR3 totals 12 residues. The V gene lost 5 bases and the J gene lost 6 bases, with 5 bases spanning the gap. The CDR3 here is CASSLEANVLTF. For the CDR3, the DNA is TGTGCCAGCAGTTTGGAGGCCAACGTCCTGACTTTC.

The gene calls are TRBV7-2 and TRBJ2-5, with D maybe TRBD1 (6 bases). V dropped 1 base and J dropped 5 bases, with 17 bases sitting between them. The CDR3 extends over 16 amino acids. The germline V gene has CDR1 SGHTA and CDR2 FQGNSA. Here the CDR3 reads CASSLVGAQGRETQYF. The CDR3, as DNA: TGTGCCAGCAGCTTAGTGGGGGCTCAGGGACGGGAGACCCAGTACTTC.

The chain is built from TRBV30 and TRBJ1-1; D is ambiguous. Looked up from germline, CDR1 is GTSNPN and CDR2 is SVGIG (reference sequence). This CDR3 spans 11 amino acids. The V end was cut by 7 bases, the J end by 5 bases, with 11 bases between. In DNA form, the CDR3 reads TGTGCCTCAATTCCACGGACTGAAGCTTTCTTT. Its translation: CASIPRTEAFF. The full variable domain, completed using reference TRBV30 and TRBJ1-1, is SQTIHQWPATLVQPVGSPLSLECTVEGTSNPNLYWYRQAAGRGLQLLFYSVGIGQISSEVPQNLSASRPQDRQFILSSKKLLLSDSGFYLCASIPRTEAFFGQGTRLTVV.

This clone has only a few counts. The chain combines TRBV4-2 with TRBJ2-4; D not certain. The CDR3 extends over 18 amino acids. Trimming removed 0 bases from V and 0 bases from J, with 15 bases in between. Germline V CDR1 and CDR2: LGHNA, YNFKEQ. Written as DNA, the CDR3 is TGTGCCAGCAGCCAAGATTTGGCCAGCGATCTAGCCAAAAACATTCAGTACTTC. This sequence encodes CASSQDLASDLAKNIQYF.

The chain is built from TRBV5-4 and TRBJ2-5; possible D gene TRBD2, 5 bases. The CDR3 length is 14 residues. The germline V and J ends were trimmed by 0 bases and 5 bases, with 11 bases remaining between them. CDR1 and CDR2 (germline): SGHNT, YYREEE (reference sequence). The CDR3 DNA is TGTGCCAGCAGCTTGGCCGAGCGGTTGGAGACCCAGTACTTC. It specifies CASSLAERLETQYF.

This clone was detected ten times or more. The chain recombines TRBV7-7 with TRBJ2-1; D might be TRBD2 (6 bases). Germline lookup yields CDR1 SSHAT and CDR2 FNYEAQ (reference sequence). This CDR3 has 16 residues. V gave up 5 bases and J gave up 1 base, with 15 bases separating them. CDR3 region: CASSPGRLVSYNEQFF. In DNA form, the CDR3 reads TGTGCCAGCAGCCCCGGGCGACTAGTATCCTACAATGAGCAGTTCTTC.

The V call is TRBV5-4, the J call TRBJ2-3; D is ambiguous. CDR1 is SGHNT, CDR2 YYREEE, per germline (reference sequence). This CDR3 is 11 amino acids long. With 3 bases removed from V and 4 bases from J, the gap between germline ends came to 3 bases. CDR3 coding DNA: TGTGCCAGCAGCTCGCCAGATACGCAGTATTTT. It codes for CASSSPDTQYF. Combining the CDR3 with reference TRBV5-4 and TRBJ2-3 gives the whole variable domain ETGVTQSPTHLIKTRGQQVTLRCSSQSGHNTVSWYQQALGQGPQFIFQYYREEENGRGNFPPRFSGLQFPNYSSELNVNALELDDSALYLCASSSPDTQYFGPGTRLTVL.

This chain connects TRBV30 to TRBJ2-7; maybe TRBD1 (6 bases). CDR3 length: 13 amino acids. Germline assignment: CDR1 GTSNPN and CDR2 SVGIG (reference sequence). Between the trimmed V and J ends, which lost 4 bases and 2 bases, there was a span of 12 bases. DNA for the CDR3: TGTGCCTGGACGGCAGGGACAACCTACGAGCAGTACTTC. As protein: CAWTAGTTYEQYF. The full variable domain, rest sourced from reference TRBV30 and TRBJ2-7, is SQTIHQWPATLVQPVGSPLSLECTVEGTSNPNLYWYRQAAGRGLQLLFYSVGIGQISSEVPQNLSASRPQDRQFILSSKKLLLSDSGFYLCAWTAGTTYEQYFGPGTRLTVT.

This chain uses TRBV20-1 with TRBJ1-1; a possible D gene is TRBD1 (5 bases). Germline V gene data show CDR1 as DFQATT and CDR2 as SNEGSKA (reference sequence). This CDR3 has 11 residues. Trimming took off 7 bases at V and 1 base at J, with 7 bases between the two ends. CDR3: CSVQGNTEAFF. CDR3 coding DNA: TGCAGTGTCCAGGGGAACACTGAAGCTTTCTTT.

This clone has a single count. The CDR3 reads CASSPPSLAAYEQFF. The CDR3 DNA reads as TGTGCCAGCTCACCACCATCACTAGCGGCATATGAGCAGTTCTTC. The V call is TRBV18, the J call TRBJ2-1; 8 bases agree with TRBD2. This CDR3 has 15 residues. CDR1 and CDR2 (germline): KGHSH, LQKENI. J was trimmed by 8 bases and V by 0 bases; bases with no gene match: 6.

The chain uses TRBV15 and TRBJ2-5, with D hard to call. Germline loops: CDR1 LNHNV, CDR2 YYDKDF (reference sequence). V was pared by 4 bases and J by 5 bases, with 14 bases between. This CDR3 comprises 14 residues. This CDR3 reads CATSIVGSWETQYF. CDR3 DNA sequence: TGTGCCACCAGCATTGTTGGATCGTGGGAGACCCAGTACTTC. Full variable domain (missing parts from reference TRBV15 and TRBJ2-5): DAMVIQNPRYQVTQFGKPVTLSCSQTLNHNVMYWYQQKSSQAPKLLFHYYDKDFNNEADTPDNFQSRRPNTSFCFLDIRSPGLGDTAMYLCATSIVGSWETQYFGPGTRLLVL.

This clone showed up just a few times. J is TRBJ2-2 and V is TRBV30; no clear D. The germline gives CDR1 GTSNPN, CDR2 SVGIG (reference sequence). The CDR3 loop spans 16 amino acids. The V end was cut by 2 bases, the J end by 1 base, with 14 bases between. CDR3 region: CAWSRDPSGNTGELFF. The CDR3 nucleotides are TGTGCCTGGAGTCGCGACCCCTCGGGGAACACCGGGGAGCTGTTTTTT. Full variable domain (rest looked up from reference TRBV30 and TRBJ2-2): SQTIHQWPATLVQPVGSPLSLECTVEGTSNPNLYWYRQAAGRGLQLLFYSVGIGQISSEVPQNLSASRPQDRQFILSSKKLLLSDSGFYLCAWSRDPSGNTGELFFGEGSRLTVL.

J is TRBJ2-5 and V is TRBV6-5, with a weak D call TRBD2 (6 bases). The V end lost 0 bases, the J end lost 1 base, and 12 bases lay between the germline ends. The CDR3 sequence is 16 residues long. CDR1 is MNHEY and CDR2 is SVGAGI in the germline V gene. DNA of the CDR3: TGTGCCAGCAGTTACTCCAACGTGGGAGGCCAAGAGACCCAGTACTTC. Translated: CASSYSNVGGQETQYF.

The chain carries TRBV28 and TRBJ2-7, with D possibly called TRBD1 or TRBD2 (5 bases each). Trimming took 5 bases from V and 2 from J, leaving 7 bases between them. Germline-derived CDR1 and CDR2 are MDHEN and SYDVKM. The CDR3 runs 12 residues. CDR3 sequence reads: CASSQGAYEQYF. The CDR3 nucleotides read TGTGCCAGCAGTCAGGGAGCCTACGAGCAGTACTTC.

The table lists this clone with a few counts. As DNA, the CDR3 is TGTGCCAGCAGCGCGAGCGGGGGGCAAGAGACCCAGTACTTC. This codes for CASSASGGQETQYF. The chain links TRBV7-2 to TRBJ2-5; 9 positions agree with TRBD2. Germline CDR1 and CDR2: SGHTA and FQGNSA. CDR3 length: 14 amino acids. Losses at the gene ends were 5 bases for V and 2 bases for J; bases not matched to a gene: 3.

The chain couples TRBV20-1 to TRBJ2-1; D could derive from TRBD1 or TRBD2 (5 bases each). Germline CDR1 reads DFQATT; CDR2 reads SNEGSKA (reference sequence). The CDR3 sequence is 11 residues long. The CDR3 DNA sequence: TGCAGCGGGACGCGGAACAATGAGCAGTTCTTC. This encodes CSGTRNNEQFF.

This chain links TRBV7-2 with TRBJ2-6; TRBD1 matches at 11 bases. Germline lookup yields CDR1 SGHTA and CDR2 FQGNSA. Germline trimming cut 2 bases from V and 2 bases from J; bases unmatched to any gene: 2. The CDR3 spans 17 residues. This CDR3 is CASSLRGQGAGANVLTF. CDR3 DNA sequence: TGTGCCAGCAGCTTAAGGGGACAGGGGGCTGGGGCCAACGTCCTGACTTTC.

The genes are TRBV6-6 and TRBJ1-1; possibly TRBD1 for D (5 bases). V lost 6 bases to trimming and J lost 1 base, with 9 bases between them. The CDR3 extends over 13 amino acids. Germline V gene lookup returns CDR1 MNHNY and CDR2 SVGAGI (reference sequence). CDR3 nucleotide sequence: TGTGCCAGCAGAAGAGGGGCGAACACTGAAGCTTTCTTT. Amino acid sequence: CASRRGANTEAFF.

The chain recombines TRBV29-1 with TRBJ1-2; 8 bases fit TRBD1. The CDR3 spans 14 residues. Germline CDR1 and CDR2: SQVTM and ANQGSEA. CDR3 region: CSTDRGVDKSGYTF. CDR3 nucleotides: TGCAGTACCGACAGGGGTGTAGATAAGTCTGGCTACACCTTC.

This clone was recorded a few times. The gene calls are TRBV2 and TRBJ2-7; D not certain. The CDR3 extends over 11 amino acids. The V gene's germline CDR1 is SNHLY and CDR2 FYNNEI. In DNA, the CDR3 is TGTGCGACCACGGTCGGTTCCGAGCAGTACTTC. It translates to CATTVGSEQYF.

This chain links TRBV2 with TRBJ1-1; TRBD1 matches at 7 bases. The V and J ends lost 6 bases and 1 base, in that order; junction bases with no gene match: 8. The length of the CDR3 is 15 residues. Germline CDR1 and CDR2: SNHLY and FYNNEI. This chain's CDR3 is CASRPLTGRNTEAFF. CDR3 nucleotides: TGTGCCAGCAGGCCCTTGACAGGGAGGAACACTGAAGCTTTCTTT.

V and J are TRBV28 and TRBJ2-5, with 7 bases matching TRBD1. The CDR3 runs to 15 residues. Trimming at V came to 6 bases and at J to 1 base, leaving 8 bases not matched to a gene. Germline V gene lookup returns CDR1 MDHEN and CDR2 SYDVKM. CDR3 coding DNA: TGTGCCAGCAGCTCGGGGACAGTACCCCAAGAGACCCAGTACTTC. This translates into CASSSGTVPQETQYF.

The chain recombines TRBV27 with TRBJ2-3; either TRBD1 or TRBD2 may fit D (6 bases each). This CDR3 has 15 residues. The ends were cut back, 6 bases at V and 3 bases at J, with 16 bases in the middle. The V gene's germline CDR1 is MNHEY and CDR2 SMNVEV (reference sequence). The CDR3 loop reads CASSLSTGRTDTQYF. The CDR3 bases are TGTGCCAGCAGCCTAAGCACAGGGAGGACAGATACGCAGTATTTT.

This clone has more than one count but fewer than ten. The chain recombines TRBV29-1 with TRBJ2-1; TRBD2 aligns across 10 bases. The V and J ends lost 4 bases and 0 bases, in that order; junction bases with no gene match: 6. This CDR3 comprises 16 residues. CDR1 is SQVTM and CDR2 is ANQGSEA in the germline V gene. This chain's CDR3 is CSVGTSGHSSYNEQFF. CDR3 coding DNA: TGCAGCGTTGGGACTAGCGGACATAGCTCCTACAATGAGCAGTTCTTC.

The chain uses TRBV6-6 and TRBJ2-1; 11 bases agree with TRBD1. V lost 6 bases to trimming and J lost 8 bases; unmatched junction nucleotides: 9. The CDR3 has 15 residues. CDR1 is MNHNY and CDR2 is SVGAGI in the germline V gene (reference sequence). CDR3 protein: CASSPGTGGIDEQFF. CDR3 bases: TGTGCCAGCAGCCCCGGGACAGGGGGAATAGATGAGCAGTTCTTC.

The chain combines TRBV29-1 with TRBJ2-1; D could derive from TRBD1 or TRBD2 (7 bases each). CDR1 is SQVTM and CDR2 is ANQGSEA in the germline V gene. The length of the CDR3 is 13 residues. The V end was cut by 7 bases, the J end by 4 bases, with 14 bases between. CDR3 protein: CSGGGDSYNEQFF. Written as DNA, the CDR3 is TGCAGCGGTGGGGGGGACAGTTACAATGAGCAGTTCTTC.